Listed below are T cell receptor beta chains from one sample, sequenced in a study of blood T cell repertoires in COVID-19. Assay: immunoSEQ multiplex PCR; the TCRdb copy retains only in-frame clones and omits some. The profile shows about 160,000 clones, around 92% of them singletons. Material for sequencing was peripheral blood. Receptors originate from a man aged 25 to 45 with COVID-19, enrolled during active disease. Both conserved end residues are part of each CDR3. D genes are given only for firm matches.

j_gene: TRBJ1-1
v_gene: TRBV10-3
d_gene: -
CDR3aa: CAISGRVANEAFF

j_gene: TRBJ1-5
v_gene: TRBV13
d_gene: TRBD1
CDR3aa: CASSARGQGPDQPQHF

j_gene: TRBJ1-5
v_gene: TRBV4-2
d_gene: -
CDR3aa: CASSPGGGQSNQPQHF

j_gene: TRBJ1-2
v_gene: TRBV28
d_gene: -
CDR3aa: CASSFAGWGYTF

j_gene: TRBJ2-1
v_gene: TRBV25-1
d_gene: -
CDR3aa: CASSENSQGRNEQFF

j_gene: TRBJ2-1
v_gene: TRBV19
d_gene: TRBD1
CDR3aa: CASSTTRGRNEQFF

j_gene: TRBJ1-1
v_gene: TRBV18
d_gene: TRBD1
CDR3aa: CASSLDRDDVAFF

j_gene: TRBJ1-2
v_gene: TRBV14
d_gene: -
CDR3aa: CASSQGRGVYGYTF

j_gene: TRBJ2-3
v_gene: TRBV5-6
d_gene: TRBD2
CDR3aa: CASSLVGLAGADTQYF

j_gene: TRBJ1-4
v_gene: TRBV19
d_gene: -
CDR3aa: CASSNRERFYEKLFF

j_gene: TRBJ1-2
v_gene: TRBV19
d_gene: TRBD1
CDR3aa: CASSLGDRDYGYTF

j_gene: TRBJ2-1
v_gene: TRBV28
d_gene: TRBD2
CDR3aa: CASSPGGLAAEQFF

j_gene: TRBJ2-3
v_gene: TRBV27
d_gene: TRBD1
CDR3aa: CASSHLKGAGTDTQYF

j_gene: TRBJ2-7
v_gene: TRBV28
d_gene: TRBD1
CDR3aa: CASTPPTGGFDMYEQYF

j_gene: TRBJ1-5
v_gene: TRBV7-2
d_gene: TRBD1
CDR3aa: CASSPRQGTQPQHF

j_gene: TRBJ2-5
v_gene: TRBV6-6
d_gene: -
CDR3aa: CASSGTGKQETQYF

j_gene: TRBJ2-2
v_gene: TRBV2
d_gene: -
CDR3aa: CASSEREDTNTGELFF

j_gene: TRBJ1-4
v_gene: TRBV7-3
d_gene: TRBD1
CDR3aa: CASSSTGATNEKLFF

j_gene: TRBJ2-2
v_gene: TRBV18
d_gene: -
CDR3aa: CASSPAPTTNTGELFF

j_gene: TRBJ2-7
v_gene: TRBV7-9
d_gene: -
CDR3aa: CASSPSYEQYF

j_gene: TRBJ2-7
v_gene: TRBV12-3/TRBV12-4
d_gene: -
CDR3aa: CASRSGRSEQYF

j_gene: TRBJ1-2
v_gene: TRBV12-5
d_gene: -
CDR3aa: CASGLAPTGGYTF

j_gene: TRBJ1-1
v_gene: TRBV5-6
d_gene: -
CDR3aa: CASSHLDRFMNTEAFF

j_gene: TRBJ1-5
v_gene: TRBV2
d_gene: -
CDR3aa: CASSVARRNQPQHF

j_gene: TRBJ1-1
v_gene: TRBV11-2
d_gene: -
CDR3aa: CASCPAPGNTEAFF

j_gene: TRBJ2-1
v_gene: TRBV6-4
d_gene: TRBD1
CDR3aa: CASSPDRGPYNEQFF

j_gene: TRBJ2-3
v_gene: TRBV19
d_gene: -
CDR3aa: CASSGGQLTDTQYF

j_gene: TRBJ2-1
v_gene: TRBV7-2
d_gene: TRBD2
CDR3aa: CASSPRDWRLAGGYNEQFF

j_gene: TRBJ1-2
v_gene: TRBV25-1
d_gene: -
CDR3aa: CASSELGEVGDGYTF

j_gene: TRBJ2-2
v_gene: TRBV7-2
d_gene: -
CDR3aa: CASSLSRGTGELFF

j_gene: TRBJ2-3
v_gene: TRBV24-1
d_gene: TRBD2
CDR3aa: CATSGLAGAADTQYF

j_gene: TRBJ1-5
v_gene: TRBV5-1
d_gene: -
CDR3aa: CASSTQGGNQPQHF

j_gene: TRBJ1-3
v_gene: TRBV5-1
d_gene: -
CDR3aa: CASSFQGQSSGNTIYF

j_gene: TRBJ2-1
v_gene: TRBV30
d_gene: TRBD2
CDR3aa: CAWSVLAGVGDEQFF

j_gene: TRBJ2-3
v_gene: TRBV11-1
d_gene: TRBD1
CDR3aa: CASSLWGQGTTDTQYF

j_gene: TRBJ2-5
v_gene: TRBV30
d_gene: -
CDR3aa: CAWKGQGKETQYF

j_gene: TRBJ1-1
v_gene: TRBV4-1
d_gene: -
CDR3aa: CASSQDSLREDTEAFF

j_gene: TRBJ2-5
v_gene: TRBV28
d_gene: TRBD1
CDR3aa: CATQGQGQETQYF

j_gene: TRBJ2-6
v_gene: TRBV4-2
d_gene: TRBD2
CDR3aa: CASSGRLAGGSGANVLTF

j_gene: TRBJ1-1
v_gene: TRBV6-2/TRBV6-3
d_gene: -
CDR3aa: CASSFYRLNTEAFF

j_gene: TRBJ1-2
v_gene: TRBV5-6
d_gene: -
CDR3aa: CASSPTGRVINYGYTF

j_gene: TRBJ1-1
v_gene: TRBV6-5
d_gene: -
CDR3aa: CASTQGRGEAFF

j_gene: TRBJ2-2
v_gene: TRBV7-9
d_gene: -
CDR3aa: CASSPSEGRERSGELFF